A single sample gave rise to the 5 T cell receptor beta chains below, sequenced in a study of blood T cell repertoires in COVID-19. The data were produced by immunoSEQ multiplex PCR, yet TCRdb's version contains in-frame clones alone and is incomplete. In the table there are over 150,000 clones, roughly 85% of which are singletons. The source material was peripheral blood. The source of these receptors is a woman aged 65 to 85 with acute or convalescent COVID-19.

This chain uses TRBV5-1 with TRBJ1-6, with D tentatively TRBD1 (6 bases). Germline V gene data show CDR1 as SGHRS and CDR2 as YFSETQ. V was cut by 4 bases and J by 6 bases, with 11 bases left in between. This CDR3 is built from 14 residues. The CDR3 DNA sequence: TGCGCCAGCAGCGGGGGCGTCCGTAATTCACCCCTCCACTTT. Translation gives CASSGGVRNSPLHF.

This CDR3 reads CASSSFQTVATGELFF. The DNA of the CDR3 is TGCGCCAGCAGCTCATTCCAGACAGTAGCCACCGGGGAGCTGTTTTTT. The chain joins TRBV5-1 to TRBJ2-2, with D tentatively TRBD1 (5 bases). Germline V CDR1 and CDR2: SGHRS, YFSETQ. Trimming left V 3 bases short and J 4 bases short, with 16 bases between. This CDR3 has 16 residues.

CDR3 nucleotide sequence: TGTGCCAGCAGTACTCTAGGTGGCTATGGCTACACCTTC. As protein: CASSTLGGYGYTF. V is TRBV28 and J is TRBJ1-2; D gene unclear. This CDR3 has 13 residues. Germline loops: CDR1 MDHEN, CDR2 SYDVKM. V lost 5 bases to trimming and J lost 4 bases, with 11 bases between them.

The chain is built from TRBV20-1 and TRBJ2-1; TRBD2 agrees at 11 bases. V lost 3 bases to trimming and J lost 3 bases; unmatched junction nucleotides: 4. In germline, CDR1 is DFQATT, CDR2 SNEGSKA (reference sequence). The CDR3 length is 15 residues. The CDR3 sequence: CSASGTSGLYNEQFF. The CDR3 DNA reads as TGCAGTGCTAGTGGGACTAGCGGACTCTACAATGAGCAGTTCTTC.

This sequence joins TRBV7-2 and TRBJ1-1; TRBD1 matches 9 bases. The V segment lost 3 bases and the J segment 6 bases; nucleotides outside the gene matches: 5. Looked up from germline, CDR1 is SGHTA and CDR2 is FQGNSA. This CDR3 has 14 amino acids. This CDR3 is CASSFGQGSSEAFF. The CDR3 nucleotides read TGTGCCAGCAGCTTCGGACAGGGGAGTTCTGAAGCTTTCTTT.